These 10 T cell receptor beta chains came from one sample sequenced in a study of tumor and adjacent non-tumor tissue in lung cancer. RNA was extracted from bulk tissue without any cell sorting. A modified ARM-PCR protocol with three rounds of nested PCR amplified TCRbeta. TCRdb processed the multiplex PCR reads anew with MiXCR; each CDR3 protein has one entry. The sample holds about 70,000 distinct CDR3 sequences, around 78% seen once. The sequenced sample was lung tumor tissue. Receptors originate from a man in his fifties or sixties with non-small cell lung cancer.

On this clonotype itself: The junction departs from the called germline gene at one end, perhaps through a read error. V usage is TRBV20-1 and J usage is TRBJ2-1; 8 bases match TRBD2. CDR1 is DFQATT, CDR2 SNEGSKA, per germline (reference sequence). The CDR3 is 14 residues long. As DNA, the CDR3 is TGTAGTCTTAGAGATCAACGGACTAGCTATGAGCAGTTCTTC. Its translation: CSLRDQRTSYEQFF.

Notes on this clonotype: At one boundary the junction diverges from the germline segment, which might be a read error. This chain uses TRBV28 with TRBJ1-5, with TRBD1 as a possible D gene (6 bases). This CDR3 is built from 13 residues. Per germline, CDR1 MDHEN and CDR2 SYDVKM. The CDR3 is CTSRGYSNQPQHF. CDR3 in DNA: TGTACCAGCAGGGGATATAGTAATCAGCCCCAGCATTTT.

This CDR3 is CASSHRGQGRTTNEKLFF. CDR3 nucleotides: TGTGCCAGCAGTCATCGGGGACAGGGGCGAACAACTAATGAAAAACTGTTTTTT. The chain uses TRBV6-6 and TRBJ1-4; 10 bases line up with TRBD1. The CDR3 covers 18 residues. Germline CDR1 MNHNY, CDR2 SVGAGI (reference sequence). The ends lost 5 bases at V and 0 bases at J; junction bases unmatched: 9.

This clonotype was seen only once. This likely comes from a read error, as the CDR3 has no conserved phenylalanine or tryptophan at its end. The J gene is TRBJ1-5, the V gene TRBV12-3 or TRBV12-4; no reliable D call. The CDR3 contains 11 residues. The CDR3 loop is CAGSGNQPQHL. DNA for the CDR3: TGTGCCGGCAGTGGTAATCAGCCCCAGCATTTG.

The chain employs TRBV5-1 and TRBJ2-7; D remains ambiguous. Germline lookup yields CDR1 SGHRS and CDR2 YFSETQ. V gave up 0 bases and J gave up 4 bases, with 11 bases separating them. The CDR3 spans 14 residues. The CDR3 reads CASSLGLDVYEQYF. The CDR3 region has the DNA TGCGCCAGCAGCTTGGGCCTTGACGTATACGAGCAGTACTTC. The full variable domain, completed using reference TRBV5-1 and TRBJ2-7, is KAGVTQTPRYLIKTRGQQVTLSCSPISGHRSVSWYQQTPGQGLQFLFEYFSETQRNKGNFPGRFSGRQFSNSRSEMNVSTLELGDSALYLCASSLGLDVYEQYFGPGTRLTVT.

The table lists this clonotype with a few counts. A junction end diverges from the germline sequence, so it may reflect a read error. The chain combines TRBV12-5 with TRBJ1-1; 10 bases map to TRBD1. Germline assignment: CDR1 LGHNT and CDR2 FRNRAP. The CDR3 has 19 amino acids. The CDR3 coding sequence is TGTGCTAGTGATTTGGAGAGGTCGGGACAGGGGACCCCGGGCACTGAAGCCTTCTTT. It translates to CASDLERSGQGTPGTEAFF.

The rearrangement uses TRBV29-1 and TRBJ2-3; D is unresolved. V was shortened by 2 bases and J by 3 bases, with 12 bases between the two germline ends. The CDR3 sequence is 14 residues long. In germline, CDR1 is SQVTM, CDR2 ANQGSEA. The CDR3 loop is CSVERASGTDTQYF. As DNA, the CDR3 is TGCAGCGTTGAACGGGCGTCAGGAACAGATACGCAGTATTTT.

This clonotype was seen only once. The junction differs from germline at one of its ends, possibly a read error. The chain employs TRBV20-1 and TRBJ1-4; D is uncertain. The CDR3 contains 12 residues. Germline CDR1 and CDR2: DFQATT and SNEGSKA (reference sequence). The CDR3 here is CSARQRAEKPFF. The DNA for the CDR3 is TGCAGTGCTAGACAAAGGGCTGAAAAACCGTTTTTT.

Only a few counts were recorded for this clonotype. Being one base from a much bigger clone, this may be a read error. The chain links TRBV10-3 to TRBJ2-1; possible D gene TRBD2, 6 bases. The V end was cut by 7 bases, the J end by 9 bases, with 16 bases between. This CDR3 has 13 amino acids. In germline, CDR1 is ENHRY, CDR2 SYGVKD. The CDR3 DNA follows: TGTGCCATCAATGCGGGAATGGCGGGTGAGCAGTTCTTC. It yields the protein CAINAGMAGEQFF.

This clonotype was seen only once. A much larger clone lies a single base off, so this may be a read error. In this CDR3 the conserved last residue, phenylalanine or tryptophan, is missing, so a read error is likely. The chain links TRBV11-2 to TRBJ2-7; perhaps D is TRBD1 or TRBD2 (5 bases each). CDR1 SGHAT and CDR2 FQNNGV come from the germline V gene. Trimming took off 2 bases at V and 4 bases at J, with 18 bases between the two ends. CDR3 size: 16 residues. CDR3 sequence (DNA): TGTGCCAGCAGCTTACTCGGGACCTTTAAGGGTTACGAGCAGTACCTC. Its translation: CASSLLGTFKGYEQYL.